The 6 T cell receptor beta chains given below trace back to one sample, sequenced in a study of radiotherapy plus CTLA-4 blockade in lung cancer. TCRdb's copy holds only in-frame clones and misses some; the assay was immunoSEQ multiplex PCR. The data contain around 50,000 clones, 65% to 90% of them singletons. The specimen comprised peripheral blood, sampled from a patient treated with radiotherapy plus ipilimumab. These receptor sequences come from a human donor with non-small cell lung cancer that progressed on radiotherapy plus ipilimumab. Some clones in this sample may be carry-over from other donors' samples.

This clone came up a few times. This chain connects TRBV29-1 to TRBJ1-6, with D possibly being TRBD1 (6 bases). Germline CDR1 and CDR2: SQVTM and ANQGSEA. The CDR3 consists of 14 residues. Trimming left V 2 bases short and J 10 bases short, with 15 bases between. The CDR3 nucleotides are TGCAGCGTTGAACTTGGGGGCGCGAGGTCACCCCTCCACTTT. It yields the protein CSVELGGARSPLHF.

The V and J genes are TRBV5-1 and TRBJ2-3; D gene unclear. The V gene's germline CDR1 is SGHRS and CDR2 YFSETQ. V was trimmed by 5 bases and J by 2 bases, leaving 6 bases between them. The CDR3 is made up of 12 amino acids. This chain's CDR3 is CASRAITDTQYF. CDR3 nucleotide sequence: TGCGCCAGCAGAGCGATCACAGATACGCAGTATTTT.

The V and J genes are TRBV2 and TRBJ1-6; D ambiguous. CDR1 is SNHLY, CDR2 FYNNEI, per germline. The germline V and J ends were trimmed by 3 bases and 7 bases, with 16 bases remaining between them. The CDR3 extends over 16 amino acids. CDR3 coding DNA: TGTGCCAGCAGTGAGAGGGAATGGGATATGAATTCACCCCTCCACTTT. Its translation is CASSEREWDMNSPLHF.

The chain recombines TRBV27 with TRBJ2-3, with D unresolved. The CDR3 loop spans 11 amino acids. Looked up from germline, CDR1 is MNHEY and CDR2 is SMNVEV (reference sequence). V was shortened by 4 bases and J by 6 bases, with 5 bases between the two germline ends. The CDR3 DNA reads as TGTGCCAGCAGTTACCGGGATACGCAGTATTTT. Its protein product is CASSYRDTQYF.

The chain uses TRBV5-1 and TRBJ2-1, with D perhaps matching TRBD1 (6 bases). V shed 4 bases and J shed 4 bases, with 18 bases lying between them. This CDR3 region has 16 residues. Germline CDR1 and CDR2: SGHRS and YFSETQ. The CDR3 spells CASSPLVTGRYNEQFF. The CDR3, as DNA: TGCGCCAGCAGCCCATTGGTGACAGGAAGATACAATGAGCAGTTCTTC.

CDR3 in amino acids: CASSPGSKGPFF. DNA of the CDR3: TGTGCCAGTAGTCCCGGGAGCAAGGGTCCGTTCTTC. The chain recombines TRBV19 with TRBJ2-1; a weak D match, TRBD2 (6 bases). The CDR3 loop spans 12 amino acids. Germline CDR1 is LNHDA and CDR2 is SQIVND (reference sequence). Between the trimmed V and J ends, which lost 5 bases and 15 bases, there was a span of 17 bases.